Here is one T cell receptor (delta chain) with its context. This clone was counted only a few times. Its antigen specificity is not known. One base away there is no much larger clone; base qualities are not given. The data are from a study of Vδ1+ human thymocytes listed by TCRdb under 2018. Study-wide context: As a data resource, the study described the mRNA-level TRG and TRD CDR3 repertoires of highly purified Vdelta1+ thymocytes obtained from young children. Earlier work had validated the multiplex-based CDR3 amplicon strategy against 5'RACE-based methods for generating CDR3 amplicons. Results the study describes overall, beyond this receptor: Donors did not cluster by age or sex, so the analyses were not stratified by age or sex. Many TRG clonotypes were shared between donors (up to roughly 6.9x10^3), whereas TRD repertoires were essentially private (max roughly 100 shared). Because unexpected Vdelta2 sequences could lead to misinterpretation of bulk repertoire data, the authors recommended using highly purified populations and validating at the single-cell level. Despite high sort purity, 15% to 20% of thymic TRD sequences were Vdelta2 (and few Vdelta3), unlike peripheral blood Vdelta1+ controls. Thymic TRG and TRD repertoires appeared highly polyclonal with Gaussian CDR3 length distributions, unlike oligoclonal peripheral blood repertoires.

RNA extraction was performed with the RNeasy mini kit, and reverse transcription was done with Superscript III. CDR3 amplicons were generated by multiplex PCR with pooled V-gene forward primers and a constant-region reverse primer carrying Illumina adaptor overhangs. After gel purification, the amplicons were indexed with Nextera index primers during about 8 additional PCR cycles and then purified using AMPure XP beads. Sequencing of the libraries was done on an Illumina MiSeq using paired-end 250 bp reads, dual indexing and a roughly 20% PhiX spike-in. From the authors' description of their analysis: Reads were quality checked with FastQC, and TRG read pairs were merged with ea-utils fastq-join. IMGT/HighV-QUEST was used to annotate sequences, retaining only productive sequences with an unambiguous V-gene assignment, and each clonotype was defined by an identical CDR3 sequence. VDJtools 1.1.1, tcR 2.2.3, Treemap and vegan Shannon diversity in R 3.4.4 were used for downstream analysis. Identical DNA sequences were merged into single rows after TCRdb reprocessed the public reads with CATT. The V and J calls and clone size are TCRdb's, not the authors'. The sample yields approximately 24,000 delta-chain clones; about 7.4% were counted once. Of the sample, about 1% is held by the ten largest clones.

The CDR3 holds 18 amino acids from the cysteine to the phenylalanine. The kept DNA is CDR3 alone, 54 bases in frame from the first base. The junction carries 20 bases between V and J, which are trimmed by 0 bases and 3 bases respectively. CDR1 TSWWSYY and CDR2 QGS were looked up in the germline V gene. Thymic samples were depleted of alphabeta T cells, then CD3+ TCRVdelta1+ TCRVdelta2- thymocytes were FACS-sorted. The purity of the sorted Vdelta1+ thymocytes was between roughly 98% and 99.6%. Thymic specimens were obtained from fewer than ten paediatric patients, aged from about 5 days to 16 months, who were undergoing corrective cardiac surgery. After the thymic tissue was dispersed, mononuclear cells were isolated using a Histopaque-1077 density gradient. For staining, the antibodies used were anti-TCRVdelta1 clone TS8.2, anti-TCRVdelta2 clone B6, anti-CD3 clone HIT3a and anti-TCRalphabeta clone IP26.

This sequence uses TRDV1 and TRDJ1; the D gene lacks a confident call. The specimen sequenced was Vdelta1+ gamma-delta thymocytes from the thymus. The sample's cell subset or site label, in plain terms: FACS-sorted CD3+ TCRalphabeta- TCRVdelta1+ TCRVdelta2- thymocytes. The receptor was derived from a girl less than two years old who had congenital heart surgery. The DNA sequence is TGTGCTCTTGGGGAACTCCCAATCAAGAGGAGCTACCCCGATAAACTCATCTTT. Its protein reads: CALGELPIKRSYPDKLIF.